A selection of T cell receptor beta chains follows, all from one sample in a study of T-cell reconstitution after alpha-beta-depleted transplantation in children. TCRdb passed the PCR reads through MiXCR, listing each CDR3 protein once. The table records a few hundred thousand distinct CDR3 sequences, 10% to 15% of them present only once. Sequencing used PBMCs, mostly from graft donor cells, obtained 360 days after TCRalphabeta/CD19-depleted stem cell transplant. The receptors originated from a male patient between 10 and 17 years old who had a stem cell transplant for acute myeloid leukemia, so the T cells may come from the graft donor. Both conserved end residues are part of each CDR3. Each record gives: J gene, D gene, V gene, clone size, CDR3 protein, CDR3 DNA. D genes are given only for firm matches. Not all rows give a size; the values are once, few, many and, for expanded clones, a class.

J: TRBJ2-1; D: NA; V: TRBV12-3/TRBV12-4; size: many; CDR3: CASSWTANEQFF; DNA: TGTGCCAGCAGTTGGACTGCCAATGAGCAGTTCTTC
J: TRBJ2-4; D: NA; V: TRBV12-3/TRBV12-4; size: few; CDR3: CASQGGGIQYF; DNA: TGTGCCAGTCAGGGGGGGGGCATTCAGTACTTC
J: TRBJ2-7; D: TRBD1; V: TRBV2; size: few; CDR3: CASSATGGDLYEQYF; DNA: TGTGCCAGCAGCGCCACAGGGGGCGATCTTTACGAGCAGTACTTC
J: TRBJ2-7; D: TRBD1; V: TRBV29-1; size: few; CDR3: CSVEGLARGLGEQYF; DNA: TGCAGCGTTGAAGGGTTGGCCAGGGGGCTTGGTGAGCAGTACTTC
J: TRBJ2-3; D: NA; V: TRBV7-2; size: many; CDR3: CASSLDGDTQYF; DNA: TGTGCCAGCAGCTTAGATGGGGATACGCAGTATTTT
J: TRBJ2-1; D: NA; V: TRBV27; size: many; CDR3: CASSSQVQSSYNEQFF; DNA: TGTGCCAGCAGTTCTCAAGTACAGAGCTCCTACAATGAGCAGTTCTTC
J: TRBJ2-7; D: TRBD1; V: TRBV4-1; size: NA; CDR3: CASSRQWDSSYEQYF; DNA: TGCGCCAGCAGCCGCCAATGGGACAGCAGTTACGAGCAGTACTTC
J: TRBJ2-7; D: NA; V: TRBV7-2; size: few; CDR3: CASSQDPPYEQYF; DNA: TGTGCCAGCAGCCAGGACCCCCCCTACGAGCAGTACTTC
J: TRBJ2-2; D: TRBD2; V: TRBV11-2; size: NA; CDR3: CASSPRASGSIPTGELFF; DNA: TGTGCCAGCAGCCCTCGGGCTAGCGGGAGTATACCGACCGGGGAGCTGTTTTTT
J: TRBJ2-7; D: NA; V: TRBV2; size: few; CDR3: CASRHGRLYEQYF; DNA: TGTGCCAGCAGACACGGACGGCTATACGAGCAGTACTTC
J: TRBJ2-3; D: TRBD1; V: TRBV10-2; size: NA; CDR3: CASGRGQGTDTQYF; DNA: TGCGCCAGTGGGCGGGGACAGGGCACAGATACGCAGTATTTT
J: TRBJ2-3; D: TRBD2; V: TRBV5-1; size: NA; CDR3: CASSAGTSGTDTQYF; DNA: TGCGCCAGCAGCGCCGGGACTAGCGGCACAGATACGCAGTATTTT
J: TRBJ2-2; D: NA; V: TRBV28; size: many; CDR3: CASSGYPGLGIFDTGELFF; DNA: TGTGCCAGCAGTGGTTACCCTGGGCTGGGGATATTTGACACCGGGGAGCTGTTTTTT
J: TRBJ2-7; D: NA; V: TRBV29-1; size: many; CDR3: CSVGHHYEQYF; DNA: TGCAGCGTAGGACACCACTACGAGCAGTACTTC
J: TRBJ2-5; D: TRBD2; V: TRBV4-3; size: many; CDR3: CASSQGLAVQETQYF; DNA: TGCGCCAGCAGCCAAGGACTAGCGGTACAAGAGACCCAGTACTTC
J: TRBJ2-3; D: NA; V: TRBV12-3/TRBV12-4; size: few; CDR3: CASSPPAPHDTQYF; DNA: TGTGCCAGCAGTCCACCCGCCCCCCACGATACGCAGTATTTT
J: TRBJ2-1; D: TRBD2; V: TRBV12-3/TRBV12-4; size: few; CDR3: CASSAVGLALGNEQFF; DNA: TGTGCCAGCAGCGCCGTGGGACTAGCGCTCGGCAATGAGCAGTTCTTC
J: TRBJ2-2; D: NA; V: TRBV30; size: NA; CDR3: CAWSGFVSEYTGELFF; DNA: TGTGCCTGGAGTGGCTTTGTAAGCGAGTACACCGGGGAGCTGTTTTTT
J: TRBJ2-7; D: NA; V: TRBV4-3; size: many; CDR3: CASSRGEAYEQYF; DNA: TGTGCCAGCAGCCGGGGAGAGGCCTACGAGCAGTACTTC
J: TRBJ2-2; D: NA; V: TRBV25-1; size: many; CDR3: CASRLGTGELFF; DNA: TGTGCCAGCAGGTTGGGAACCGGGGAGCTGTTTTTT
J: TRBJ2-7; D: TRBD2; V: TRBV2; size: NA; CDR3: CASVLSSGAYEQYF; DNA: TGTGCCAGCGTTCTGTCTAGCGGGGCCTACGAGCAGTACTTC
J: TRBJ2-7; D: NA; V: TRBV28; size: few; CDR3: CASRDRDGYYEQYF; DNA: TGTGCCAGCAGAGACCGGGACGGTTACTACGAGCAGTACTTC
J: TRBJ2-7; D: NA; V: TRBV6-2/TRBV6-3; size: few; CDR3: CASSYSIGYEQYF; DNA: TGTGCCAGCAGTTACTCTATTGGCTACGAGCAGTACTTC
J: TRBJ1-2; D: NA; V: TRBV3-1; size: NA; CDR3: CASSQGTYLNYGYTF; DNA: TGTGCCAGCAGCCAAGGGACATATCTTAACTATGGCTACACCTTC
J: TRBJ2-1; D: NA; V: TRBV4-2; size: few; CDR3: CASSQTYRNNEQFF; DNA: TGTGCCAGCAGCCAAACCTATCGCAACAATGAGCAGTTCTTC
J: TRBJ2-1; D: NA; V: TRBV29-1; size: many; CDR3: CSVALIVGNNEQFF; DNA: TGCAGCGTTGCCCTAATAGTAGGGAATAATGAGCAGTTCTTC
J: TRBJ2-1; D: NA; V: TRBV12-3/TRBV12-4; size: few; CDR3: CASIQRGVQYNEQFF; DNA: TGTGCCAGCATCCAGAGGGGGGTACAATACAATGAGCAGTTCTTC
J: TRBJ2-5; D: NA; V: TRBV20-1; size: few; CDR3: CSARAPRATQTQYF; DNA: TGCAGTGCTAGAGCTCCCAGGGCTACTCAGACCCAGTACTTC
J: TRBJ2-6; D: NA; V: TRBV7-2; size: NA; CDR3: CASSLVAGSGANVLTF; DNA: TGTGCCAGCAGCTTAGTGGCCGGGTCTGGGGCCAACGTCCTGACTTTC
J: TRBJ2-1; D: TRBD2; V: TRBV30; size: NA; CDR3: CAWSTRLAYNEQFF; DNA: TGTGCCTGGAGTACCCGACTAGCGTACAATGAGCAGTTCTTC
J: TRBJ2-5; D: NA; V: TRBV20-1; size: NA; CDR3: CSAIDRLQETQYF; DNA: TGCAGTGCTATTGACAGGCTCCAAGAGACCCAGTACTTC
J: TRBJ2-7; D: NA; V: TRBV27; size: few; CDR3: CASIFRASGPYEQYF; DNA: TGTGCCAGCATTTTTCGGGCTAGTGGGCCCTACGAGCAGTACTTC
J: TRBJ2-5; D: NA; V: TRBV18; size: NA; CDR3: CASSPKSRSGVVETQYF; DNA: TGTGCCAGCTCACCCAAATCCCGGTCGGGAGTAGTAGAGACCCAGTACTTC
J: TRBJ1-5; D: NA; V: TRBV4-2; size: NA; CDR3: CASSQEGGSNQPQHF; DNA: TGTGCCAGCAGCCAAGAAGGAGGGAGCAATCAGCCCCAGCATTTT
J: TRBJ2-7; D: NA; V: TRBV25-1; size: NA; CDR3: CASSEAGSHEQYF; DNA: TGTGCCAGCAGTGAAGCAGGGTCACACGAGCAGTACTTC
J: TRBJ2-1; D: NA; V: TRBV3-1; size: few; CDR3: CASSHFRDSSYNEQFF; DNA: TGTGCCAGCAGCCACTTTAGGGACTCCTCCTACAATGAGCAGTTCTTC
J: TRBJ2-7; D: NA; V: TRBV7-2; size: NA; CDR3: CASSLVPTGEQYF; DNA: TGTGCCAGCAGCTTAGTCCCAACGGGGGAGCAGTACTTC